This is a list of T cell receptor beta chains from one sample in a study of cytomegalovirus exposure and HLA in healthy donors. Measured with immunoSEQ multiplex PCR; TCRdb has only the in-frame clones, and not every one. The data show 200,000 to 250,000 clones, with more than 75% seen just once and around 0.22% held by the top ten. Sequencing was performed on PBMCs. The receptors come from a girl aged 2-10 years in good health and CMV-seronegative. CDR3s include the opening cysteine and the closing phenylalanine or tryptophan. D genes are given only for firm matches. Clone sizes are given selectively: once, few, many, or a class where the clone is expanded.

D,J,size,V,DNA,CDR3
TRBD1,TRBJ1-2,.,TRBV7-2,TGTGCCAGCAGCCCTGACAGGGGGCGCTTCGGGTATGGCTACACCTTC,CASSPDRGRFGYGYTF
TRBD2,TRBJ2-1,.,TRBV7-9,TGTGCCAGCAGGTCCGGGACTAGCGGGGCACACTACAATGAGCAGTTCTTC,CASRSGTSGAHYNEQFF
.,TRBJ2-5,.,TRBV6-5,TGTGCCAGCAGTTACTCGAGGGAGACCCAGTACTTC,CASSYSRETQYF
TRBD2,TRBJ2-3,.,TRBV19,TGTGCCAGTAGTATGCTAGCGGGCCCGGGCCAGGGGCAGTATTTT,CASSMLAGPGQGQYF
.,TRBJ2-1,.,TRBV14,TGTGCCAGCAGCCAAGAGGAGGTTGGGGCCTACAATGAGCAGTTCTTC,CASSQEEVGAYNEQFF
.,TRBJ2-7,once,TRBV9,TGTGCCAGCAGCGTAGCTCCGGAGGCGGGCTACGAGCAGTACTTC,CASSVAPEAGYEQYF
TRBD2,TRBJ2-5,.,TRBV10-3,TGTGCCATCAGTGAGGAGCGGGGGGCCGTGTTGGTCCAAGAGACCCAGTACTTC,CAISEERGAVLVQETQYF
.,TRBJ1-2,.,TRBV9,TGTGCCAGCAGCCTTAGTCGCCAGCGAGGCTACACCTTC,CASSLSRQRGYTF
TRBD1,TRBJ1-1,.,TRBV2,TGTGCCAGCAGTGGGAGGGGGCGAGGGACTGAAGCTTTCTTT,CASSGRGRGTEAFF
TRBD1,TRBJ2-5,.,TRBV10-1,TGCGCCAGCAGTGATCGGGACAGGGGTCGGGAGACCCAGTACTTC,CASSDRDRGRETQYF
TRBD1,TRBJ1-1,.,TRBV7-9,TGTGCCAGCAGCATTGGGACAGGGCACACTGAAGCTTTCTTT,CASSIGTGHTEAFF
TRBD1,TRBJ2-7,.,TRBV7-6,TGTGCCAGCAGCACCGGGACAGGGGTGTACGAGCAGTACTTC,CASSTGTGVYEQYF
.,TRBJ1-1,.,TRBV21-1,TGTGCCAGCAGCACCGGGACAAACACTGAAGCTTTCTTT,CASSTGTNTEAFF
.,TRBJ2-1,.,TRBV4-1,TGCGCCAGCAGCGTCGAGGGTTACAATGAGCAGTTCTTC,CASSVEGYNEQFF
.,TRBJ1-2,.,TRBV11-2,TGTGCCAGCAGCTTAAGTCCGGTTAACTATGGCTACACCTTC,CASSLSPVNYGYTF
TRBD2,TRBJ2-2,.,TRBV6-1,TGTGCCAGCAGGGCTGGGACTAGCGGGGACGGGGAGCTGTTTTTT,CASRAGTSGDGELFF
TRBD2,TRBJ2-7,.,TRBV4-2,TGTGCCAGCAGCCAAACGAGCGGGACCTCCTACGAGCAGTACTTC,CASSQTSGTSYEQYF
.,TRBJ2-7,.,TRBV19,TGTGCCAGTACTCCGACAGGTTCATCCTCCTACGAGCAGTACTTC,CASTPTGSSSYEQYF
.,TRBJ1-1,.,TRBV28,TGTGCCACCAGTAGGGGGTGGACTGAAGCTTTCTTT,CATSRGWTEAFF
TRBD1,TRBJ1-2,.,TRBV4-1,TGCGCCAGCAGCCAAGCTACAGGGGACTATGGCTACACCTTC,CASSQATGDYGYTF
TRBD2,TRBJ2-5,.,TRBV6-5,TGTGCCAGCAGTTACCTTAGACTAGCGCAACAAGAGACCCAGTACTTC,CASSYLRLAQQETQYF
.,TRBJ2-1,.,TRBV25-1,TGTGCCAGCAGTGAATCGGGTAGGTTTCAGTTCTTC,CASSESGRFQFF
TRBD1,TRBJ1-2,.,TRBV18,TGTGCCAGCTCACTACCCGGGACAGGGGACTATGGCTACACCTTC,CASSLPGTGDYGYTF
TRBD1,TRBJ2-1,.,TRBV27,TGTGCCAGCAGTTTATCCCTTCGACAGGGAGAGTACTACAATGAGCAGTTCTTC,CASSLSLRQGEYYNEQFF
TRBD2,TRBJ2-3,.,TRBV7-9,TGTGCCAGCAGCTTAGACGGGAGGAATTTT,CASSLDGRNF
TRBD2,TRBJ2-7,.,TRBV2,TGTGCCAGCAGTGCTAGCGGGGGGAGGCACGAGCAGTACTTC,CASSASGGRHEQYF
.,TRBJ1-2,.,TRBV10-3,TGTGCCATCAGTAACAGGACGGAGAACTATGGCTACACCTTC,CAISNRTENYGYTF
TRBD1,TRBJ1-5,.,TRBV19,TGTGCCAGTAATCCGGGACAGGGTATCAATCAGCCCCAGCATTTT,CASNPGQGINQPQHF
.,TRBJ1-1,.,TRBV19,TGTGCCAGTAGTATAGGGTACGTAGCCACTGAAGCTTTCTTT,CASSIGYVATEAFF
TRBD2,TRBJ2-3,.,TRBV2,TGTGCCAGCTCGATTAGCGGGGGCACAGATACGCAGTATTTT,CASSISGGTDTQYF
TRBD1,TRBJ2-7,.,TRBV4-1,TGCGCCAGCAGCCGCGGACAGGGGGCGTTCTACGAGCAGTACTTC,CASSRGQGAFYEQYF
TRBD2,TRBJ2-7,.,TRBV6-1,TGTGCCAGCAGTGAATCCCCTAGCGGGAGGGCCTACGAGCAGTACTTC,CASSESPSGRAYEQYF
TRBD2,TRBJ2-3,.,TRBV12-5,TGTGCTAGTGGTAAAGGACTAGCGGGTAGCACAGATACGCAGTATTTT,CASGKGLAGSTDTQYF
TRBD1,TRBJ1-1,.,TRBV7-9,TGTGCCAGCAGCTTAGACGCAGGGGGGACTGAAGCTTTCTTT,CASSLDAGGTEAFF
TRBD1,TRBJ2-7,.,TRBV5-5,TGTGCCAGCAGCCCCGGGGACAGGGAGCAGTACTTC,CASSPGDREQYF
.,TRBJ2-2,.,TRBV7-2,TGTGCCAGCAGCTTAGGGGCGTGGGTAGGGGAGCTGTTTTTT,CASSLGAWVGELFF
.,TRBJ2-6,.,TRBV29-1,TGCAGCGTTGAAGGCCGCGGGACCGATTACTCTGGGGCCAACGTCCTGACTTTC,CSVEGRGTDYSGANVLTF
TRBD2,TRBJ2-1,.,TRBV2,TGTGCCAGCAGAGATCTGGGACTAGCGGACAATGAGCAGTTCTTC,CASRDLGLADNEQFF
TRBD2,TRBJ2-7,.,TRBV4-2,TGTGCCAGCAGCCAAGGACTAGCGGCCACCTACGAGCAGTACTTC,CASSQGLAATYEQYF
TRBD2,TRBJ2-5,once,TRBV7-3,TGTGCCAGCAGCCGGACTAGCGGGGGGCAAGAGACCCAGTACTTC,CASSRTSGGQETQYF
.,TRBJ1-2,.,TRBV13,TGTGCCAGCAGCTTGGCGGTATCATATGGCTACACCTTC,CASSLAVSYGYTF
.,TRBJ2-5,once,TRBV4-1,TGCGCCAGCAGCCAAGATATAATAGCCCAAGAGACCCAGTACTTC,CASSQDIIAQETQYF
.,TRBJ2-7,.,TRBV6-6,TGTGCCAGCAGTTACCGGGCAGGGATTAGCTACGAGCAGTACTTC,CASSYRAGISYEQYF
.,TRBJ1-4,.,TRBV6-6,TGTGCCAGCAGTTACGGAGGGACTAATGAAAAACTGTTTTTT,CASSYGGTNEKLFF
.,TRBJ2-5,.,TRBV5-1,TGCGCCAGCAGCAAAGGACAGGTCGGAGGGGAGACCCAGTACTTC,CASSKGQVGGETQYF
TRBD2,TRBJ2-3,.,TRBV30,TGTGCCCGGACTAGCGGGAACGTTGCGGATACGCAGTATTTT,CARTSGNVADTQYF
.,TRBJ1-2,few,TRBV5-4,TGTGCCAGCAGTCTACAGGGACCCTATGGCTACACCTTC,CASSLQGPYGYTF
TRBD2,TRBJ2-2,.,TRBV5-1,TGCGCCAGCAGAAAAGGGACTAGCGGGAGGGATGAGGCGCTGTTTTTT,CASRKGTSGRDEALFF
.,TRBJ2-1,.,TRBV12-5,TGTGCTAGTGGTTCCCGCCGGGGAGCCTACAATGAGCAGTTCTTC,CASGSRRGAYNEQFF
.,TRBJ2-2,.,TRBV5-1,TGCGCCAGCAGCTTAGGCGGGACGAACACCGGGGAGCTGTTTTTT,CASSLGGTNTGELFF
TRBD1,TRBJ1-1,once,TRBV11-2,TGTGCCAGCAGCTCCCAAGGACAGGGAGGAGCTTTCTTT,CASSSQGQGGAFF
.,TRBJ1-4,.,TRBV19,TGTGCCAGTAGTATACAGGGAACTGAAAAACTGTTTTTT,CASSIQGTEKLFF
.,TRBJ1-1,.,TRBV21-1,TGTGCCAGCAGCAAGGGACAGTACACTGAAGCTTTCTTT,CASSKGQYTEAFF
.,TRBJ1-3,.,TRBV5-5,TGTGCCAGCAGCTTGAGCCCTGGAAACACCATATATTTT,CASSLSPGNTIYF